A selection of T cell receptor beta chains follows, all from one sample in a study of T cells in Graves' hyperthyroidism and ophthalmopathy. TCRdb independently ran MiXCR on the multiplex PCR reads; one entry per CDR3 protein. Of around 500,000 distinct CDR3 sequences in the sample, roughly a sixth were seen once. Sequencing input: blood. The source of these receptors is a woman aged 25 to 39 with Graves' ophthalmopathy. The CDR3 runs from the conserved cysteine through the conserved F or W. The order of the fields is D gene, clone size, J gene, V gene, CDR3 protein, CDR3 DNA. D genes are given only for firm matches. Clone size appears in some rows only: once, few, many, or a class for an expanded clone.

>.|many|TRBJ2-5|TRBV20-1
CSARDLEGAQGETQYF
TGCAGTGCTAGAGATCTCGAAGGGGCGCAAGGAGAGACCCAGTACTTC
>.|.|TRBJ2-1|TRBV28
CASSVDYNEQFF
TGTGCCAGCAGTGTGGACTACAATGAGCAGTTCTTC
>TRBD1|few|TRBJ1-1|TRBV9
CASGGQPDTEAFF
TGTGCCAGCGGGGGACAGCCAGACACTGAAGCTTTCTTT
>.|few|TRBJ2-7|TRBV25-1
CASSEYGGRSYEQYF
TGTGCCAGCAGTGAATATGGAGGCAGATCCTACGAGCAGTACTTC
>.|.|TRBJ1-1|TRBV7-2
CASSLSLDLTEAFF
TGTGCCAGCAGCTTAAGCTTAGATCTCACTGAAGCTTTCTTT
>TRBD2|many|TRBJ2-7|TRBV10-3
CAISESTSGSYEQYF
TGTGCCATCAGTGAGTCTACTAGCGGGAGCTACGAGCAGTACTTC
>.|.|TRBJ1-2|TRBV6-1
CASSTGRYGYTF
TGTGCCAGCAGTACGGGACGGTATGGCTACACCTTC
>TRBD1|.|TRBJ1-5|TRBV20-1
CSARRQGAGQPQHF
TGCAGTGCTAGAAGGCAGGGGGCTGGTCAGCCCCAGCATTTT
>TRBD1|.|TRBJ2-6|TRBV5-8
CASSLTGTGLPGANVLTF
TGTGCCAGCAGCCTCACCGGGACAGGGTTACCTGGGGCCAACGTCCTGACTTTC
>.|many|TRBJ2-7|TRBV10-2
CASSEFRNEQYF
TGCGCCAGCAGTGAGTTCCGGAACGAGCAGTACTTC
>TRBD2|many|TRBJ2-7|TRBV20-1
CSASGLAGAREQYF
TGCAGTGCTAGTGGGTTAGCGGGAGCTCGCGAGCAGTACTTC
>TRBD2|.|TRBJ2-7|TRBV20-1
CSARDWGLAGPYEQYF
TGCAGTGCTAGAGATTGGGGACTAGCGGGACCCTACGAGCAGTACTTC
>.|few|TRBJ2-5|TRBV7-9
CASSQAGLETQYF
TGTGCCAGCAGCCAGGCAGGGCTAGAGACCCAGTACTTC
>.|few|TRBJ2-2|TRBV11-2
CASSLGRVSGELFF
TGTGCCAGCAGCCTTGGGCGGGTGAGCGGGGAGCTGTTTTTT
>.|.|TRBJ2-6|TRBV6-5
CASSYEGRKNVLTF
TGTGCCAGCAGTTACGAGGGCAGGAAAAACGTCCTGACTTTC
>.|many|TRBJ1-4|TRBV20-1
CSAREGLDEKLFF
TGCAGTGCTAGAGAAGGACTTGACGAAAAACTGTTTTTT
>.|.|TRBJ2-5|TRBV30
CAWTLGRTPPETQYF
TGTGCCTGGACCCTGGGACGGACACCCCCAGAGACCCAGTACTTC
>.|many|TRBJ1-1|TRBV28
CASRSYRGRTEAFF
TGTGCCAGCAGATCCTACCGGGGCCGCACTGAAGCTTTCTTT
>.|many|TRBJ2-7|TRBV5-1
CASSFGGAQSYEQYF
TGCGCCAGCAGCTTTGGGGGGGCTCAATCCTACGAGCAGTACTTC
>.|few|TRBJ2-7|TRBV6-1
CASSDRDGKYEQYF
TGTGCCAGCAGTGACCGGGACGGAAAATACGAGCAGTACTTC
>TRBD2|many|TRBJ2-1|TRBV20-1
CSASQGAGGDEQFF
TGCAGTGCTAGCCAAGGCGCGGGAGGGGATGAGCAGTTCTTC
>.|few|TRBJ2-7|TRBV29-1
CSVAGPYEQYF
TGCAGCGTTGCGGGGCCGTACGAGCAGTACTTC
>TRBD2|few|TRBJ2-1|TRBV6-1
CASRGLAGSNEQFF
TGTGCCAGCAGGGGACTAGCGGGGAGCAATGAGCAGTTCTTC
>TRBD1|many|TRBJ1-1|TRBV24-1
CATSVPPGRGDRGDTEAFF
TGTGCCACCAGTGTACCCCCCGGGAGAGGGGACAGGGGCGACACTGAAGCTTTCTTT
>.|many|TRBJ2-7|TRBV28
CASTSPGTPTYEQYF
TGTGCCAGCACTTCCCCCGGGACACCAACCTACGAGCAGTACTTC
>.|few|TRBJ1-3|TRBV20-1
CSARPKSSYTIYF
TGCAGTGCTAGACCAAAATCGAGCTACACCATATATTTT
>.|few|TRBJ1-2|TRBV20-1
CSAWGGSVSGYTF
TGCAGTGCTTGGGGAGGCTCGGTTTCTGGCTACACCTTC
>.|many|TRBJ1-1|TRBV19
CASSSRGGPTEAFF
TGTGCCAGTAGTTCCCGGGGCGGGCCCACTGAAGCTTTCTTT
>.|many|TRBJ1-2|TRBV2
CAGWNYGYTF
TGTGCCGGCTGGAACTATGGCTACACCTTC
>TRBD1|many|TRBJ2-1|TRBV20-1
CSARDPRDSRREGEQFF
TGCAGTGCTAGAGATCCCCGGGACAGTCGGAGAGAGGGTGAGCAGTTCTTC
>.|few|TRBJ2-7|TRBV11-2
CASSLRAHEAYEQYF
TGTGCCAGCAGCTTAAGGGCGCACGAGGCCTACGAGCAGTACTTC
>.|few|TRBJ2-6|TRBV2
CASMVAGANVLTF
TGTGCCAGCATGGTTGCTGGGGCCAACGTCCTGACTTTC
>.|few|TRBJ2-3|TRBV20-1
CSANVQDTDTQYF
TGCAGTGCTAACGTTCAGGACACAGATACGCAGTATTTT
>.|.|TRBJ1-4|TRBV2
CASSEWVGSNEKLFF
TGTGCCAGCAGTGAATGGGTAGGGTCTAATGAAAAACTGTTTTTT
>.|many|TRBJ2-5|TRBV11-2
CASSLDLFQETQYF
TGTGCCAGCAGCTTAGACCTATTCCAAGAGACCCAGTACTTC
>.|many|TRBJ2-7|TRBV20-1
CSGYSGADEQYF
TGCAGTGGGTACTCCGGAGCAGACGAGCAGTACTTC